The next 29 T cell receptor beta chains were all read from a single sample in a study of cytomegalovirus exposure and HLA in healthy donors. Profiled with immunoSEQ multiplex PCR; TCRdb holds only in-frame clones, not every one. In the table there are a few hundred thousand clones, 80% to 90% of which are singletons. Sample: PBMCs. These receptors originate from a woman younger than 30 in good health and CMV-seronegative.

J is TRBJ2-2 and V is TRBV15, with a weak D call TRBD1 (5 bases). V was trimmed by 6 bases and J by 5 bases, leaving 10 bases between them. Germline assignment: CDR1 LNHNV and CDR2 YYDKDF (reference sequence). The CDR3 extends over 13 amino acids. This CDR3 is CATSPGLTGELFF. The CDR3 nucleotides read TGTGCCACCAGTCCAGGGTTAACCGGGGAGCTGTTTTTT. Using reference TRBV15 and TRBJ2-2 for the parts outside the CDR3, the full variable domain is DAMVIQNPRYQVTQFGKPVTLSCSQTLNHNVMYWYQQKSSQAPKLLFHYYDKDFNNEADTPDNFQSRRPNTSFCFLDIRSPGLGDTAMYLCATSPGLTGELFFGEGSRLTVL.

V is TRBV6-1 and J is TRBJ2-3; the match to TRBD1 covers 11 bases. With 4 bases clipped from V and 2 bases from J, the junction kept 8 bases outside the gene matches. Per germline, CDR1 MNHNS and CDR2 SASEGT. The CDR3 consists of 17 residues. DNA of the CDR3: TGTGCCAGCAGTGCTGGGACAGGGGGGTTGGTCACAGATACGCAGTATTTT. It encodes CASSAGTGGLVTDTQYF.

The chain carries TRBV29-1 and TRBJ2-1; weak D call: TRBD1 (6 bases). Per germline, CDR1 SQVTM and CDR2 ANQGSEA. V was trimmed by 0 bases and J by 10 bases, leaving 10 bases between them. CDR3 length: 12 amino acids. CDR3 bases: TGCAGCGTTGAAGATACAGGGTGGGAGCAGTTCTTC. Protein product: CSVEDTGWEQFF.

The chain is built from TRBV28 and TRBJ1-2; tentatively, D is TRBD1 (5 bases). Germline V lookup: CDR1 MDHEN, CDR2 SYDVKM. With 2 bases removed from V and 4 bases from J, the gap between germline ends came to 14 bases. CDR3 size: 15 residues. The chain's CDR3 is CASSLASGGTYGYTF. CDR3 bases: TGTGCCAGCAGTTTAGCGTCCGGGGGAACCTATGGCTACACCTTC.

This CDR3 reads CASSVDNLRFTGELFF. Written as DNA, the CDR3 is TGTGCCAGCAGCGTAGATAACTTGAGGTTCACCGGGGAGCTGTTTTTT. This chain joins TRBV9 and TRBJ2-2; unclear D gene. The V end lost 0 bases, the J end lost 4 bases, and 13 bases lay between the germline ends. This CDR3 contains 16 residues. Germline V CDR1 and CDR2: SGDLS, YYNGEE.

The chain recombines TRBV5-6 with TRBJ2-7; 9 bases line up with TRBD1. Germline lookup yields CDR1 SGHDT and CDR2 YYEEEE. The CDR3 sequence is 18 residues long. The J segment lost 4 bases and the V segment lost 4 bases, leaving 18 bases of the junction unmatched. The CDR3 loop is CASSTRDRAPKTGYEQYF. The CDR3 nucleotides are TGTGCCAGCAGCACCCGGGACAGGGCGCCCAAGACCGGTTACGAGCAGTACTTC.

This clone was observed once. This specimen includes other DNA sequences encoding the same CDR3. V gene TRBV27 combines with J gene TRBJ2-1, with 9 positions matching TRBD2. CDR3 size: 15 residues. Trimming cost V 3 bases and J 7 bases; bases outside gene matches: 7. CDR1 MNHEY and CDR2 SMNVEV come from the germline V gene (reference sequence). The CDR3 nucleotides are TGTGCCAGCAGTTTCTCACTAGCGGGCTTAAATGAGCAGTTCTTC. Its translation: CASSFSLAGLNEQFF.

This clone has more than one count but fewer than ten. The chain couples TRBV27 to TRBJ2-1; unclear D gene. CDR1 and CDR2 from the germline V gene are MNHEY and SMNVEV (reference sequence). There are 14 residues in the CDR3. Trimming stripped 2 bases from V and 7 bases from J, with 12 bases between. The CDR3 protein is CASSLNPVMNEQFF. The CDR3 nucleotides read TGTGCCAGCAGTTTAAATCCCGTTATGAATGAGCAGTTCTTC.

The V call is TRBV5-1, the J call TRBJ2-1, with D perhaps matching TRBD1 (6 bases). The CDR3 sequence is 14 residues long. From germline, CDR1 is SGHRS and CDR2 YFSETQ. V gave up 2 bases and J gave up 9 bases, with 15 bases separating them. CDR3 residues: CASSFSGARSEQFF. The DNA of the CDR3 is TGCGCCAGCAGCTTTTCAGGGGCTCGTAGTGAGCAGTTCTTC.

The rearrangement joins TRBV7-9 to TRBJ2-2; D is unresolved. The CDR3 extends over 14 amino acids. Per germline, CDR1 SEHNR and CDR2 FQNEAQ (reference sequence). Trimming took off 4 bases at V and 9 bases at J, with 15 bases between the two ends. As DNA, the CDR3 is TGTGCCAGCAGCTCCTTAATAGTATCGCGGGAGCTGTTTTTT. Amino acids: CASSSLIVSRELFF.

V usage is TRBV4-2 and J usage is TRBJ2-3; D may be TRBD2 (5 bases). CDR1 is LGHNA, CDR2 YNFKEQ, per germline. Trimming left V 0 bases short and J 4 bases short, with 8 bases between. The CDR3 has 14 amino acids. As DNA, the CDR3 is TGTGCCAGCAGCCAAGACATACTAGCAGATACGCAGTATTTT. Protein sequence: CASSQDILADTQYF.

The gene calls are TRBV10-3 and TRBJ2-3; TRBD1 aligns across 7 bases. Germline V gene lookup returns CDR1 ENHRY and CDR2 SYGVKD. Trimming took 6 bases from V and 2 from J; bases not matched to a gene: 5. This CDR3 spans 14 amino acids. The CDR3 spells CAIRGTDITDTQYF. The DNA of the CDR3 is TGTGCCATCAGGGGGACAGACATCACAGATACGCAGTATTTT.

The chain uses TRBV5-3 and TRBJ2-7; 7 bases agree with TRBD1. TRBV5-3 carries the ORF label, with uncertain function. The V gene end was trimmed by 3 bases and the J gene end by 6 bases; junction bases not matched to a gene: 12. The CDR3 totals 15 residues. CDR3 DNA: TGTGCCAGAAGCTCGCCGGCTAAGGGGGCTGGCGAGCAGTACTTC. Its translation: CARSSPAKGAGEQYF.

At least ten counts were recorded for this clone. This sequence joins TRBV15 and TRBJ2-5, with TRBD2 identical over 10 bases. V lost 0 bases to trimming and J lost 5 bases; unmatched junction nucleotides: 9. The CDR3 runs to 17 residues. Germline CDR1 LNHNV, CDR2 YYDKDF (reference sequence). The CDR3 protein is CATSRDSASGRRETQYF. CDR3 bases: TGTGCCACCAGCAGAGATTCAGCTAGCGGGAGACGGGAGACCCAGTACTTC.

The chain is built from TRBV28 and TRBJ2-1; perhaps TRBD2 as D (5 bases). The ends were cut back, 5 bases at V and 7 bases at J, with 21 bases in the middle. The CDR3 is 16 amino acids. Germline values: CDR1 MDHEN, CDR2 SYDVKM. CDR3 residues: CASSPTLGVGVNEQFF. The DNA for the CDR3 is TGTGCCAGCAGTCCTACACTCGGGGTAGGAGTAAATGAGCAGTTCTTC.

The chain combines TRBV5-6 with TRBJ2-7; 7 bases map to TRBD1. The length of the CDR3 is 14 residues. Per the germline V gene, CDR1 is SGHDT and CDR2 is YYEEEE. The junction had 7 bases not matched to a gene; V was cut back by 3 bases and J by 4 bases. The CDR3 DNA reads TGTGCCAGCAGCTGGGGGACAGTCCTTTACGAGCAGTACTTC. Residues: CASSWGTVLYEQYF.

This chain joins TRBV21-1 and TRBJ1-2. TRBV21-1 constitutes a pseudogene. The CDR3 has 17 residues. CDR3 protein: CASSKIPPGSPDYGYTF. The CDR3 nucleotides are TGTGCCAGCAGCAAAATCCCTCCGGGATCCCCTGACTATGGCTACACCTTC.

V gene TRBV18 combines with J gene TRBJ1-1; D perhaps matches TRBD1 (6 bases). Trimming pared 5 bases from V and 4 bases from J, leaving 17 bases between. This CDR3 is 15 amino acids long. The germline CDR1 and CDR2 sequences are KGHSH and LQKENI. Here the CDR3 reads CASSEQQGFGTEAFF. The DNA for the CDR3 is TGTGCCAGCTCAGAGCAACAGGGTTTTGGCACTGAAGCTTTCTTT.

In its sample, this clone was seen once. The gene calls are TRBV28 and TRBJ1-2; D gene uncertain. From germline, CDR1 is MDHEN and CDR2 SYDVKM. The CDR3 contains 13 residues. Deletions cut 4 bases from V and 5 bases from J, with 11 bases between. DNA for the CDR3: TGTGCCAGCAGTTCCCCAGAAATATATGGCTACACCTTC. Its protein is CASSSPEIYGYTF.

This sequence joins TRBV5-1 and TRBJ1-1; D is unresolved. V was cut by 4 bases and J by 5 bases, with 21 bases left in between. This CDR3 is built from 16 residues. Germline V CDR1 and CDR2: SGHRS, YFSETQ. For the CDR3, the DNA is TGCGCCAGCAGCCCGGGTGTTGGAGGCGAAAAAACTGAAGCTTTCTTT. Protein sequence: CASSPGVGGEKTEAFF.

CDR3 amino acids: CASSSTGYEQYF. In DNA, the CDR3 is TGTGCCAGCAGCTCTACTGGCTACGAGCAGTACTTC. The chain is built from TRBV6-5 and TRBJ2-7; D is ambiguous. V was pared by 6 bases and J by 3 bases, with 9 bases between. This CDR3 is 12 amino acids long. Germline loops: CDR1 MNHEY, CDR2 SVGAGI.

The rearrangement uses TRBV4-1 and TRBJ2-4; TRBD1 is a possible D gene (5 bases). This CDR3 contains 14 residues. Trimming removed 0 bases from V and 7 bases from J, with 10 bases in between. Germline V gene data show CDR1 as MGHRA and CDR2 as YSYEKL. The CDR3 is CASSQDRGRNIQYF. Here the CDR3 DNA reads TGCGCCAGCAGCCAAGATAGGGGAAGGAACATTCAGTACTTC.

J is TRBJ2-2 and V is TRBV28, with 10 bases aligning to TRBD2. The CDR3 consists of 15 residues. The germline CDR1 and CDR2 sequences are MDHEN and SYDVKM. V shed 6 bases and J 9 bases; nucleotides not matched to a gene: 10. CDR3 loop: CASRTSVTSGRELFF. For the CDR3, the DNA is TGTGCCAGCAGAACCTCGGTCACTAGCGGGAGGGAGCTGTTTTTT. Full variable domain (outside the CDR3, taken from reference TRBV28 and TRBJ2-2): DVKVTQSSRYLVKRTGEKVFLECVQDMDHENMFWYRQDPGLGLRLIYFSYDVKMKEKGDIPEGYSVSREKKERFSLILESASTNQTSMYLCASRTSVTSGRELFFGEGSRLTVL.

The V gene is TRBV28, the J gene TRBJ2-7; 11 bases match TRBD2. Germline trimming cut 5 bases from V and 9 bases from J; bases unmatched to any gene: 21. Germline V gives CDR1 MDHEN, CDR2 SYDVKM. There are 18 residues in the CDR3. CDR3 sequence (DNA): TGTGCCAGCAGTAGGTCATCTCAAACTAGCGGGAGACCCTGGAGGCAGTACTTC. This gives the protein CASSRSSQTSGRPWRQYF.

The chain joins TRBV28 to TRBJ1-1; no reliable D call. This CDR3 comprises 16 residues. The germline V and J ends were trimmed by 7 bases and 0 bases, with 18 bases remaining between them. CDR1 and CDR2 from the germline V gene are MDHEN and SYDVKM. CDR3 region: CASTLSGVPMNTEAFF. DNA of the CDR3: TGTGCCAGCACCCTTTCCGGAGTGCCGATGAACACTGAAGCTTTCTTT.

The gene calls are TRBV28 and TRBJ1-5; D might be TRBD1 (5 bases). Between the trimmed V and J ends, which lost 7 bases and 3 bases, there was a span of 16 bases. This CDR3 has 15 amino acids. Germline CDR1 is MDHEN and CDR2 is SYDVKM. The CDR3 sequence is CASTPQGGNNQPQHF. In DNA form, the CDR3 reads TGTGCCAGCACCCCTCAGGGAGGGAACAATCAGCCCCAGCATTTT. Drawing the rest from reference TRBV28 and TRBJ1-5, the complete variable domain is DVKVTQSSRYLVKRTGEKVFLECVQDMDHENMFWYRQDPGLGLRLIYFSYDVKMKEKGDIPEGYSVSREKKERFSLILESASTNQTSMYLCASTPQGGNNQPQHFGDGTRLSIL.

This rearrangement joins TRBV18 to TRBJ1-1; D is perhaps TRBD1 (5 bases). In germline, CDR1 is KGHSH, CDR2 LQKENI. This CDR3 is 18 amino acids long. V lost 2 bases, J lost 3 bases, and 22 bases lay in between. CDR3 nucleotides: TGTGCCAGCTCACCATATCCTTTCGTGAGACAGCCCGACACTGAAGCTTTCTTT. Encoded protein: CASSPYPFVRQPDTEAFF.

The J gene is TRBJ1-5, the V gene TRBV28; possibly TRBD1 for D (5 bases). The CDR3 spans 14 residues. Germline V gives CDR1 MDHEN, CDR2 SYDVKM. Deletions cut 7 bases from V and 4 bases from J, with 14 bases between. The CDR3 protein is CASKQGRQNQPQHF. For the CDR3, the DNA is TGTGCCAGCAAGCAGGGCAGGCAGAATCAGCCCCAGCATTTT.

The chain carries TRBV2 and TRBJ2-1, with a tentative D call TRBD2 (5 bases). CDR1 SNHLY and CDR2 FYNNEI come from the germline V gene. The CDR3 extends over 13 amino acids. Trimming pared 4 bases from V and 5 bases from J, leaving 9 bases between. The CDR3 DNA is TGTGCCAGCAGTGCCGGACTGGACAATGAGCAGTTCTTC. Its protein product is CASSAGLDNEQFF.